Reported below is one T cell receptor beta chain. The antigen remains unidentified. Only Caucasian adults living in Nashville, Tennessee made up the donor group. These data originate in a study of shared clonotypes between healthy human individuals. General study points: Shared across a few donors were 5% to 6% of the naive CD4 clonotypes.

In replicate PCRs of sorted subsets, about 220 ng DNA, roughly 31,000 T cell genomes, was used. Authors' methods: Filtering differed, since immunoSEQ gave only junction sequences and no quality scores. Using immunoSEQ multiplex PCR, the repertoire was profiled, and TCRdb retains in-frame clones only, with some absent. V, J and clone size are taken as reported in that table, and D and trimming were inferred from the DNA itself. The repertoire holds about a million clones, approximately 77% seen once, with 0.89% in the top ten. This CDR3 spans 13 amino acids. The V gene's germline CDR1 is MDHEN and CDR2 SYDVKM. V was clipped by 10 bases and J by 4 bases; unmatched bases: 10.

Source material: memory CD4+ T cells from PBMCs. The subset was: CD45RA-negative fraction. The chain employs TRBV28 and TRBJ2-7, with TRBD1 identical over 7 bases. The TCR was taken from a man between 18 and 29 years old in good health. Some clones in this sample may be carry-over from other donors' samples. The CDR3 region has the DNA TGTGCCATAGGGGGACAGTTTCCTTACGAGCAGTACTTC. Its translation is CAIGGQFPYEQYF.